Here is one TCR beta chain with its context. Only in-frame clones appear in the TCRdb table, and some are missing; sequencing was by immunoSEQ multiplex PCR. The table lists tens of thousands of clones, just under 95% of them singletons, with around 1.3% in the top ten. The sample is drawn from a study of human versus mouse CDR3 diversity and MHC coevolution. In germline, CDR1 is MNHNY, CDR2 SVGAGI (reference sequence). CDR3 length: 14 amino acids. V was clipped by 6 bases and J by 1 base; unmatched bases: 5. This chain links TRBV6-6 with TRBJ2-7; 8 bases match TRBD1. What was sequenced was naive CD4+ T cells from blood. Stated subset: CD45RO-negative CD62L-positive naive CD4 T cells. The sequence was collected from a person aged 30 to 70 in good health. In nucleotides, the CDR3 is TGTGCCAGCAGGGCCGGGACAGGTTCCTACGAGCAGTACTTC. This sequence encodes CASRAGTGSYEQYF.